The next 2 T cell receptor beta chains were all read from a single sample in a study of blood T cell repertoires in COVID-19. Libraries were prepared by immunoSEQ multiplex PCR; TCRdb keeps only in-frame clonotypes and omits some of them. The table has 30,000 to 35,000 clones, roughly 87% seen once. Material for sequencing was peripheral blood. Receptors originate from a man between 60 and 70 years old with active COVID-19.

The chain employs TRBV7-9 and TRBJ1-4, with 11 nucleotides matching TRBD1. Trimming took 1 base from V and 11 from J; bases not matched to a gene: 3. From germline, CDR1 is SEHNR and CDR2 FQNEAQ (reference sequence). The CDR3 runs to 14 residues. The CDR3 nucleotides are TGTGCCAGCAGCTTAGGAGGACAGGGGGCGAAACTGTTTTTT. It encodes CASSLGGQGAKLFF.

CDR3 sequence reads: CASSEVHYPQETQYF. The DNA for the CDR3 is TGTGCCAGCAGTGAAGTACACTACCCGCAAGAGACCCAGTACTTC. The chain combines TRBV6-1 with TRBJ2-5, with unresolved D. The germline gives CDR1 MNHNS, CDR2 SASEGT. The CDR3 covers 15 residues. Trimming took off 1 base at V and 2 bases at J, with 11 bases between the two ends.